Reported below is one T cell receptor (beta chain). What it recognizes is unknown. The data were taken from a study of Ad26.COV2.S vaccination and SARS-CoV-2 variants. Study context: Doses of Ad26.COV2.S were injected into muscle once or twice, 56 days apart. General study findings and limits: Spike-specific TCR breadth was greater in vaccine than placebo recipients.

The sample's treatment: roughly 20 received Ad26.COV2.S at low or high dose, single or two shots; roughly five received placebo; per-sample allocation not given. On day 63 after the first injection, vaccine and placebo recipients gave samples. Using immunoSEQ multiplex PCR, the repertoire was profiled, and TCRdb retains in-frame clones only, with some absent. The sample lists around 240,000 clones, approximately 88% occurring once. The CDR3 extends over 15 amino acids. Trimming stripped 6 bases from V and 0 bases from J, with 15 bases between. The germline V gene has CDR1 SNHLY and CDR2 FYNNEI. The V call is TRBV2, the J call TRBJ2-7; D remains unclear. The TCR was taken from a person between 18 and 65 years old who received the Ad26.COV2.S COVID-19 vaccine or a placebo. Specimen: peripheral blood, collected in a trial of Ad26.COV2.S vaccine versus placebo. CDR3 in DNA: TGTGCCAGCAGAGACCAACCGGGCCCCTCCTACGAGCAGTACTTC. Translating it yields CASRDQPGPSYEQYF.